The source of this TCR beta chain is a study of CD8 T cells in ankylosing spondylitis. V lost 1 base to trimming and J lost 0 bases, with 9 bases between them. The CDR3 consists of 15 residues. CDR1 and CDR2 (germline): LGHNA, YNFKEQ. Comment on this clonotype: Its matching antigen is unknown.

Each TCR beta library was made by quantitative 5'-RACE that incorporated molecular barcodes. Each CDR3 protein gets one entry after TCRdb re-called the 5' RACE reads with MiXCR. Counted here are 90,000 to 120,000 distinct CDR3 sequences, 20% to 30% occurring once; the ten biggest clones make up 9% to 15%. The study's findings and limits: Disease-linked clones bore a CD8+ phenotype and were relatively rare in peripheral blood.

The receptor was isolated from a male donor with ankylosing spondylitis. Sequencing was done on a sample of synovial fluid, either unsorted or a sorted T cell fraction (not recorded which). The genes are TRBV4-2 and TRBJ1-1; D not resolved. The CDR3 DNA reads as TGTGCCAGCAGCCAAGTGGGCAGGATGAACACTGAAGCTTTCTTT. Its translation: CASSQVGRMNTEAFF.